The 11 T cell receptor beta chains reported below all come from one sample, sequenced in a study of T cells in Graves' hyperthyroidism and ophthalmopathy (dated by TCRdb to the late 2010s). Library preparation used multiplex PCR. The sample was run on an Illumina HiSeq 2000. The TCR beta CDR3 regions were amplified from the RNA transcripts. For the first round of RT-PCR on the TCR CDR3, the HTBI primer set was used together with the Qiagen OneStep RT-PCR kit. TCRdb cleaned the public reads at Q25 with fastp, built clones with MiXCR and kept in-frame beta chains. Every distinct CDR3 protein forms one entry, paired with its most common genes and DNA. Counted in this sample were nearly 600,000 distinct CDR3 sequences; 14% of them appeared once. The ten largest make up roughly 7% of the sample. Sequencing input: blood. The receptor set was obtained from a woman younger than 35 with Graves' ophthalmopathy.

This clonotype occurred many times. This chain connects TRBV20-1 to TRBJ2-5; D tentatively reads TRBD1 or TRBD2 (5 bases each). Germline-derived CDR1 and CDR2 are DFQATT and SNEGSKA (reference sequence). The CDR3 runs to 16 residues. Trimming cost V 3 bases and J 3 bases, with 20 bases left between them. The CDR3 DNA sequence: TGCAGTGCTAGTTACTCGCAGGGACGGCTTGAAGAGACCCAGTACTTC. Its translation is CSASYSQGRLEETQYF.

V and J are TRBV27 and TRBJ2-2; TRBD2 matches at 7 bases. V was pared by 5 bases and J by 5 bases, with 8 bases of the junction left unmatched. The CDR3 has 15 residues. Per germline, CDR1 MNHEY and CDR2 SMNVEV (reference sequence). The CDR3 region has the DNA TGTGCCAGCAGTACCTGGGTAGCGGGTACCGGGGAGCTGTTTTTT. Its protein product is CASSTWVAGTGELFF.

CDR3 in DNA: TGTGCCTGGAACAACCGGGACAGGGTGTTGGACGAGCAGTACTTC. This codes for CAWNNRDRVLDEQYF. The chain links TRBV6-1 to TRBJ2-7; 9 positions agree with TRBD1. The CDR3 is 15 amino acids. With 11 bases clipped from V and 5 bases from J, the junction kept 16 bases outside the gene matches. From germline, CDR1 is MNHNS and CDR2 SASEGT.

The sample holds many counts of this clonotype. The chain is built from TRBV5-8 and TRBJ2-1; 7 positions agree with TRBD2. Germline values: CDR1 SGHTS, CDR2 YDEGEE. V dropped 0 bases and J dropped 6; count of bases not matched to a gene: 3. CDR3 length: 14 residues. The CDR3: CASSLATSPNEQFF. The CDR3 DNA follows: TGTGCCAGCAGCTTGGCGACTAGCCCCAATGAGCAGTTCTTC.

This clonotype was detected ten times or more. This chain joins TRBV19 and TRBJ2-3, with D perhaps TRBD1 (6 bases). CDR1 and CDR2 from the germline V gene are LNHDA and SQIVND (reference sequence). The CDR3 length is 15 residues. The V gene lost 4 bases and the J gene lost 1 base, with 12 bases spanning the gap. The DNA for the CDR3 is TGTGCCAGTAGTACCGGACAGTCGGGCACAGATACGCAGTATTTT. This encodes CASSTGQSGTDTQYF.

The chain carries TRBV28 and TRBJ2-5, with 14 bases matching TRBD2. The trim removed 8 bases at V and 5 bases at J, leaving 7 bases unmatched. Germline V CDR1 and CDR2: MDHEN, SYDVKM. The CDR3 is made up of 15 amino acids. As DNA, the CDR3 is TGTGCCAGCCAGGGACTAGCGGGAGCCTTGGAGACCCAGTACTTC. As protein: CASQGLAGALETQYF.

This clonotype was seen repeatedly, ten times or more. The chain employs TRBV7-2 and TRBJ1-1; D not resolved. CDR3 length: 11 residues. Germline V lookup: CDR1 SGHTA, CDR2 FQGNSA. Trimming removed 1 base from V and 8 bases from J, with 5 bases in between. The CDR3 DNA reads TGTGCCAGCAGCTTAGGGCGGGAAGCTTTCTTT. It codes for CASSLGREAFF.

This clonotype was seen ten or more times. The J gene is TRBJ1-1, the V gene TRBV15, with 10 nucleotides matching TRBD1. V shed 2 bases and J 4 bases; nucleotides not matched to a gene: 1. There are 14 residues in the CDR3. CDR1 LNHNV and CDR2 YYDKDF come from the germline V gene (reference sequence). For the CDR3, the DNA is TGTGCCACCAGCAGAAGGACAGGGGGCACTGAAGCTTTCTTT. It translates to CATSRRTGGTEAFF.

This sequence joins TRBV12-3 or TRBV12-4 and TRBJ2-2; D perhaps matches TRBD1 (6 bases). V was trimmed by 3 bases and J by 6 bases, leaving 14 bases between them. This CDR3 is 15 amino acids long. In DNA form, the CDR3 reads TGTGCCAGCAGTTTTGGGCAGGGGTTGGCCGGGGAGCTGTTTTTT. Its translation is CASSFGQGLAGELFF.

This chain connects TRBV11-2 to TRBJ1-6; possibly TRBD1 for D (6 bases). This CDR3 has 19 residues. Looked up from germline, CDR1 is SGHAT and CDR2 is FQNNGV. Trimming shortened V by 1 base and J by 1 base, and 17 bases separated the two germline ends. The CDR3 sequence is CASSLGAGAGGSYNSPLHF. DNA of the CDR3: TGTGCCAGCAGCTTAGGGGCAGGGGCCGGGGGGTCCTATAATTCACCCCTCCACTTT.

The chain carries TRBV2 and TRBJ1-2, with D possibly matching TRBD1 (5 bases). Germline lookup yields CDR1 SNHLY and CDR2 FYNNEI. V was trimmed by 4 bases and J by 3 bases, leaving 12 bases between them. The CDR3 loop spans 14 amino acids. This chain's CDR3 is CASSVEGNDYGYTF. The DNA of the CDR3 is TGTGCCAGCAGTGTGGAGGGGAACGACTATGGCTACACCTTC.